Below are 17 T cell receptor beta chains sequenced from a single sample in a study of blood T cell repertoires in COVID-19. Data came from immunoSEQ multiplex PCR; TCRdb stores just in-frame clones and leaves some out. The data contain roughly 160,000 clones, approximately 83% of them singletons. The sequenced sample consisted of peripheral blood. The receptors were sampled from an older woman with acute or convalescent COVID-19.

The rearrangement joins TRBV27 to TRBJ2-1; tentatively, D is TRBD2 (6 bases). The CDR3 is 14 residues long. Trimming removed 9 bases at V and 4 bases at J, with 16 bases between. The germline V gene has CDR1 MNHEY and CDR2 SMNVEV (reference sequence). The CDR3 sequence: CASLPGGNYNEQFF. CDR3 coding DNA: TGTGCCAGTCTCCCCGGGGGAAATTACAATGAGCAGTTCTTC.

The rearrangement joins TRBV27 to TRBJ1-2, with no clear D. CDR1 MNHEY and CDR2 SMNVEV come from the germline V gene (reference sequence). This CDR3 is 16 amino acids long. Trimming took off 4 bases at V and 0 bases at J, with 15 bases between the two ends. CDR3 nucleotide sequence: TGTGCCAGCAGTTCCCTAGTGAGCGATACTAACTATGGCTACACCTTC. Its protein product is CASSSLVSDTNYGYTF.

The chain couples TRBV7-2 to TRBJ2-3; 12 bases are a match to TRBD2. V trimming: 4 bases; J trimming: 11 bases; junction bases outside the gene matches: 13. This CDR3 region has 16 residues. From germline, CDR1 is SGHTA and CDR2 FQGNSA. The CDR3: CASSSWTSGEPGGQYF. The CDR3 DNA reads TGTGCCAGCAGCTCCTGGACTAGCGGGGAGCCCGGAGGGCAGTATTTT.

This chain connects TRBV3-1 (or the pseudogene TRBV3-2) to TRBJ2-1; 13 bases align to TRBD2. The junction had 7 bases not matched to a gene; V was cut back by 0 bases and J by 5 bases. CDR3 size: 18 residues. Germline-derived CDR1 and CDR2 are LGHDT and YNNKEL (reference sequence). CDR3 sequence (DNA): TGTGCCAGCAGCCAAGATTTGACTAGCGGGGGGAGGGACAATGAGCAGTTCTTC. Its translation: CASSQDLTSGGRDNEQFF.

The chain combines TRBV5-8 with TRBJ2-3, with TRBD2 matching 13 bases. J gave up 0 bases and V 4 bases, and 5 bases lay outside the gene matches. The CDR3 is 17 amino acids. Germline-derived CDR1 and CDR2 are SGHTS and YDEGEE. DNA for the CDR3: TGTGCCAGCAGCAAGGGACTAGCGGGGCCTAGCACAGATACGCAGTATTTT. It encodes CASSKGLAGPSTDTQYF.

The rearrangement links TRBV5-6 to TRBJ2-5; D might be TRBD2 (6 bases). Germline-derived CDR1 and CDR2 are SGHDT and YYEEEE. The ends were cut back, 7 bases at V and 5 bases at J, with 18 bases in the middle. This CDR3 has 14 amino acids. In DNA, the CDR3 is TGTGCCAGCCTGTTAGGAGGGTACGGGGAGACCCAGTACTTC. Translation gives CASLLGGYGETQYF.

CDR3 amino acids: CASSIRTGGSYGYTF. The CDR3 DNA sequence: TGTGCCAGTAGTATCCGGACAGGGGGAAGCTATGGCTACACCTTC. V is TRBV19 and J is TRBJ1-2; 10 bases are shared with TRBD1. CDR1 and CDR2 from the germline V gene are LNHDA and SQIVND (reference sequence). CDR3 length equals 15 residues. Trimming cost V 3 bases and J 4 bases; bases outside gene matches: 5.

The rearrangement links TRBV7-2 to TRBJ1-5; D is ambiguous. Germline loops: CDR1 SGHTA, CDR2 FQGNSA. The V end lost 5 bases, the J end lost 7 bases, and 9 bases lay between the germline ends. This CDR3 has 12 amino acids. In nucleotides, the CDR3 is TGTGCCAGCAGCCTCGGAGGCCAGCCCCAGCATTTT. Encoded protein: CASSLGGQPQHF.

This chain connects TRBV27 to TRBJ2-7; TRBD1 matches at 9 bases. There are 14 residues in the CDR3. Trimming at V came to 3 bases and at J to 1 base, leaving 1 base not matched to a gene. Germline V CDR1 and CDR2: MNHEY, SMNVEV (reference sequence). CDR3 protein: CASSLGTGSYEQYF. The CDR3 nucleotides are TGTGCCAGCAGTTTGGGGACAGGGTCCTACGAGCAGTACTTC.

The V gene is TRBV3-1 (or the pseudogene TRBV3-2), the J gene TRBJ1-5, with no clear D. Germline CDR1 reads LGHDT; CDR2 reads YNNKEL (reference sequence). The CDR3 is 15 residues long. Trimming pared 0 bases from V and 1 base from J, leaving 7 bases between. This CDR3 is CASSQDRGSNQPQHF. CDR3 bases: TGTGCCAGCAGCCAAGATCGAGGGAGCAATCAGCCCCAGCATTTT.

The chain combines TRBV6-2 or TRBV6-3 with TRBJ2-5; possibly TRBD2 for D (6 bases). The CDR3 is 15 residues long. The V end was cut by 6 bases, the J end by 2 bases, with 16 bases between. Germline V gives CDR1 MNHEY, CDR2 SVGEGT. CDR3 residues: CASSRPMTSQETQYF. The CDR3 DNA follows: TGTGCCAGCAGCAGACCAATGACTAGTCAAGAGACCCAGTACTTC.

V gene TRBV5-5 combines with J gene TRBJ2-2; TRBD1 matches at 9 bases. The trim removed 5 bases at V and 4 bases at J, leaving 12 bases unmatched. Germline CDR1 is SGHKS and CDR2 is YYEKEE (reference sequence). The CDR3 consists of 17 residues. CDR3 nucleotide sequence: TGTGCCAGCAGTTTACTGTCCGGGACAGGGCGCACCGGGGAGCTGTTTTTT. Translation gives CASSLLSGTGRTGELFF.

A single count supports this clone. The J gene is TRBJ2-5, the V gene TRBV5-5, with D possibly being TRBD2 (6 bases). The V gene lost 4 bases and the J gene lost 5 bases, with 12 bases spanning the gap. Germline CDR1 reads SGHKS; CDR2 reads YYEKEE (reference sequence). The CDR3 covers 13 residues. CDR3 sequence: CASSAYSGETQYF. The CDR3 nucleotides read TGTGCCAGCAGCGCCTATAGCGGTGAGACCCAGTACTTC.

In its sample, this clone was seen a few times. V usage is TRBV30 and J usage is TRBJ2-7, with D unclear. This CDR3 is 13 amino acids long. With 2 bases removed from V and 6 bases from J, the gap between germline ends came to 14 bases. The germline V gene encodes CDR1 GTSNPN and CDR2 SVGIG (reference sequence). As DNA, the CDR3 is TGTGCCTGGAGTACCCTCCTCCCGGGCGAGCAGTACTTC. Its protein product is CAWSTLLPGEQYF.

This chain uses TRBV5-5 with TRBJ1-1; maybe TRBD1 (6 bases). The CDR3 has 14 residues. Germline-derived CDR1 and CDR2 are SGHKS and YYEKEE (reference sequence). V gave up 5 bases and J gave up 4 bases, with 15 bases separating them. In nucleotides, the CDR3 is TGTGCCAGCAGAGCACCCCAGGGGATCACTGAAGCTTTCTTT. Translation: CASRAPQGITEAFF. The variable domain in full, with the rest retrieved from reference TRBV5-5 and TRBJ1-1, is DAGVTQSPTHLIKTRGQQVTLRCSPISGHKSVSWYQQVLGQGPQFIFQYYEKEERGRGNFPDRFSARQFPNYSSELNVNALLLGDSALYLCASRAPQGITEAFFGQGTRLTVV.

Here the CDR3 reads CASSSLGNDYGYTF. The CDR3, as DNA: TGTGCCAGCAGTAGCCTCGGGAATGACTATGGCTACACCTTC. The chain employs TRBV28 and TRBJ1-2, with unresolved D. The CDR3 has 14 residues. V shed 5 bases and J shed 3 bases, with 13 bases lying between them. Germline V gene data show CDR1 as MDHEN and CDR2 as SYDVKM.

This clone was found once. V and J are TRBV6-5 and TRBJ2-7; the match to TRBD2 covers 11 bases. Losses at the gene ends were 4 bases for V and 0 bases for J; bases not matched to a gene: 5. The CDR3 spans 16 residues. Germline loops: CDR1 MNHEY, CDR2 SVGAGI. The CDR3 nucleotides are TGTGCCAGCAGTTCAAGACTAGCGGGGCTCTCCTACGAGCAGTACTTC. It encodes CASSSRLAGLSYEQYF.